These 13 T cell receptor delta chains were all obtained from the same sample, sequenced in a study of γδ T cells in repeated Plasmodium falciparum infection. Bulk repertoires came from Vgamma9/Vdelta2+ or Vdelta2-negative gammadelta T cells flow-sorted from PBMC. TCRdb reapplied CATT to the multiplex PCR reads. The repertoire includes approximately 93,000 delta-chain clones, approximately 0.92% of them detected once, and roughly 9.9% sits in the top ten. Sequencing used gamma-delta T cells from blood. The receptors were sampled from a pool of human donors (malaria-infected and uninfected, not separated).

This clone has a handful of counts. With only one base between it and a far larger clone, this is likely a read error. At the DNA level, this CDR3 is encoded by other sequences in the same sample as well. The CDR3 nucleotides read TGTGCTCTTGGGGAACTTAATAGAGGGGATACGGAGGAACGGTTCACCGATAAGCTCATCTTT. It codes for CALGELNRGDTEERFTDKLIF. The J gene is TRDJ1, the V gene TRDV1, with TRDD3 matching over 9 bases. Per the germline V gene, CDR1 is TSWWSYY and CDR2 is QGS. CDR3 length: 21 amino acids.

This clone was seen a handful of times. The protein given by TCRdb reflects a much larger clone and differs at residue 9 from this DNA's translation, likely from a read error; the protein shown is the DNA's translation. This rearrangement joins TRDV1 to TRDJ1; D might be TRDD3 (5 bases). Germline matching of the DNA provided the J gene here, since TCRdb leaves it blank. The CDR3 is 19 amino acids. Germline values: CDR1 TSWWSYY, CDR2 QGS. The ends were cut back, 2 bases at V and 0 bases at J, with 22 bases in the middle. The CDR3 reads CALGEISWEIQGYTDKLIF. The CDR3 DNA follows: TGTGCTCTTGGGGAAATCTCTTGGGAGATACAAGGGTACACCGATAAACTCATCTTT.

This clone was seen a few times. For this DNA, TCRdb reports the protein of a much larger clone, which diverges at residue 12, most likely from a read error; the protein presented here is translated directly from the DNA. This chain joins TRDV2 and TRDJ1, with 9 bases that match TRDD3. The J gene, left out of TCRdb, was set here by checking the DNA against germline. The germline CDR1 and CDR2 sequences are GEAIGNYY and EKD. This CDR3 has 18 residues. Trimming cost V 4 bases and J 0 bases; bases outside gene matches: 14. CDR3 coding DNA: TGTGCCTGTGAGAAACTGGGGGAATCTGCAACCTACACCGATAAACTCATCTTT. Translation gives CACEKLGESATYTDKLIF.

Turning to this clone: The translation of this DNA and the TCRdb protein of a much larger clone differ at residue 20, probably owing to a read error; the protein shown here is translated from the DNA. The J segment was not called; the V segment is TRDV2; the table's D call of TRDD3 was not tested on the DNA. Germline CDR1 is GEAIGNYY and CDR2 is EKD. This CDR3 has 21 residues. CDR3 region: CACDRCLPTTGGYRSTDKLTF. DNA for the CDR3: TGTGCCTGTGATCGGTGCCTTCCTACTACTGGGGGATACAGGTCCACCGATAAACTCACCTTT.

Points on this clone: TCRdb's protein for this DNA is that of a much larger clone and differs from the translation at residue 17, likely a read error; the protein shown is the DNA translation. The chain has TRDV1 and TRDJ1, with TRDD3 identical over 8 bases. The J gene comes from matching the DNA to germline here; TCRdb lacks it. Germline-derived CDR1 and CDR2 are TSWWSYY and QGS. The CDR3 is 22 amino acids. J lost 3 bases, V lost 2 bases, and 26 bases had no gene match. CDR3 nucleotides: TGTGCTCTTGGGGAAATACAATCACAAGGGGGTTGGGGGATGCTATACGCCGATAAACTCATCTTT. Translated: CALGEIQSQGGWGMLYADKLIF.

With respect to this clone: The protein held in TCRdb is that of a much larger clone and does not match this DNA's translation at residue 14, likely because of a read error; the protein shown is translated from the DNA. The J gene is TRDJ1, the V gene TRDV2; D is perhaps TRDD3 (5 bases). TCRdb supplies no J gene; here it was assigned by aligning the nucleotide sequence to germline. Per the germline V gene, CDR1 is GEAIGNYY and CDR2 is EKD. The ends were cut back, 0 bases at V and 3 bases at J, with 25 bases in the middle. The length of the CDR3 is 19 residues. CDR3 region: CACDTVSRVLGNEADKLIF. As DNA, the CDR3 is TGTGCCTGTGACACCGTGAGTAGGGTCCTGGGAAACGAAGCCGATAAACTCATCTTT.

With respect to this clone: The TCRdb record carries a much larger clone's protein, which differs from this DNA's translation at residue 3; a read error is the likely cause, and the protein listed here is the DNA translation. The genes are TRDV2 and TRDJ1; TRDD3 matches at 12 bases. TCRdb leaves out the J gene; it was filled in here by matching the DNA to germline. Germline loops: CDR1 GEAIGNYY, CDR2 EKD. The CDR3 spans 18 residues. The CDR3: CARDRCVLGDTYTDKLIF. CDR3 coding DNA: TGTGCCCGTGACCGCTGCGTACTGGGGGATACTTACACCGATAAACTCATCTTT.

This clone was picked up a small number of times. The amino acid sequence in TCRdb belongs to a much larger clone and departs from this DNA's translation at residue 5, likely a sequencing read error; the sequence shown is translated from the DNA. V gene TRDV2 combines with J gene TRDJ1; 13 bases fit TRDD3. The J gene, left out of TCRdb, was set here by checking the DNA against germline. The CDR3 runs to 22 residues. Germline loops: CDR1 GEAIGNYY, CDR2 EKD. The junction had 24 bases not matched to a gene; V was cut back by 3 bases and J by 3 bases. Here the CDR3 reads CACDSGYWGIRTLPTFSDKLIF. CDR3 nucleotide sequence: TGTGCCTGTGACTCCGGTTACTGGGGGATACGCACCCTACCGACGTTTTCCGATAAACTCATCTTT.

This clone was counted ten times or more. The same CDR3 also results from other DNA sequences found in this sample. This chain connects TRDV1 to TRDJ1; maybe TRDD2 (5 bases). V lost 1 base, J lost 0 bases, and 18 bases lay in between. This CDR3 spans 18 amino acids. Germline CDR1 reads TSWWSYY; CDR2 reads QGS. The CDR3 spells CALGERTLRLAYTDKLIF. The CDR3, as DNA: TGTGCTCTTGGGGAACGAACCCTACGTCTCGCGTACACCGATAAACTCATCTTT.

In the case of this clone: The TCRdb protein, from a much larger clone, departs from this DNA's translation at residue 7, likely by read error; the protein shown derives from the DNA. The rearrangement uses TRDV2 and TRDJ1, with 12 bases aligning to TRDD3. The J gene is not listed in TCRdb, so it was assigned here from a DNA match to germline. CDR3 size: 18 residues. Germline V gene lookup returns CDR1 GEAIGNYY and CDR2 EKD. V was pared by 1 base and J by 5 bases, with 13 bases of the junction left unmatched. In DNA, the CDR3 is TGTGCCTGTGACACGATGAGTCTGGGGGATACGCGGGCAGATAAACTCATCTTT. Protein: CACDTMSLGDTRADKLIF.

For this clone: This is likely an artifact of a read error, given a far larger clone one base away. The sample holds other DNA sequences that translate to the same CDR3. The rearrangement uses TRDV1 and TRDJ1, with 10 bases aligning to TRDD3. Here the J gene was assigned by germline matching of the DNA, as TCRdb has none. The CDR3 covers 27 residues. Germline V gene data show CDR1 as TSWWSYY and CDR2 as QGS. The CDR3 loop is CALGELFKSIATVRGNTGGSGTDKLIF. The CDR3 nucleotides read TGTGCTCTTGGAGAACTATTTAAGAGTATCGCCACTGTGAGGGGTAATACTGGGGGATCAGGCACCGATAAACTCATCTTT.

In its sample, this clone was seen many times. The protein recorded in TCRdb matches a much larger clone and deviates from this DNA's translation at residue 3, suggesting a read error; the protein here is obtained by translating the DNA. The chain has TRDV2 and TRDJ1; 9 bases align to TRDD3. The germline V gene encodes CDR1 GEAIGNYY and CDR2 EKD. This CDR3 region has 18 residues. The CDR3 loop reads CAREKLGESATHTDKLIF. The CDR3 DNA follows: TGTGCCCGTGAGAAACTGGGGGAATCTGCAACCCACACCGATAAACTCATCTTT.

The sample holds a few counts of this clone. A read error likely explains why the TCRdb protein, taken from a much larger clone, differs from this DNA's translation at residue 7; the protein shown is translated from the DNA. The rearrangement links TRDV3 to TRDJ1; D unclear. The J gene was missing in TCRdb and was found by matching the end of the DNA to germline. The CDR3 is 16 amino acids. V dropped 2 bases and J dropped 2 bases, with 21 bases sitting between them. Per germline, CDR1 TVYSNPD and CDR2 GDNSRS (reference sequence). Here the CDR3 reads CAFRLASWQLTDKLIF. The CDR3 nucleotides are TGTGCCTTTCGTCTAGCAAGCTGGCAACTTACCGATAAACTCATCTTT.